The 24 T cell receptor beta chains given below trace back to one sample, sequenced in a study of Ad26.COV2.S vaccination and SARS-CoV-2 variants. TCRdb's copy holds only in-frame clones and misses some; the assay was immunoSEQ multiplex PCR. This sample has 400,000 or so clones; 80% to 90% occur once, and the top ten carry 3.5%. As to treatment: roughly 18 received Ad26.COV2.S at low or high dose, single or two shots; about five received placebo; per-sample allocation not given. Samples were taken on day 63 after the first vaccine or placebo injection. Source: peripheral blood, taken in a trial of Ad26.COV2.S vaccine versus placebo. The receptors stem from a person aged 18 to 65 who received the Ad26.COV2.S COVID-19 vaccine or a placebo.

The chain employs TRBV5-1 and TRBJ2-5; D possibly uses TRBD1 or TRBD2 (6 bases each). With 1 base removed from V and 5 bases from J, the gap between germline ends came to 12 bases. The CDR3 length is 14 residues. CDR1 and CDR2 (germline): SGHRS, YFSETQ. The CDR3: CASSLYGGAETQYF. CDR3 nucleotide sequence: TGCGCCAGCAGCTTGTACGGGGGCGCGGAGACCCAGTACTTC. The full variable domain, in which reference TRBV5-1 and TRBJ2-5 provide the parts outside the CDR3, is KAGVTQTPRYLIKTRGQQVTLSCSPISGHRSVSWYQQTPGQGLQFLFEYFSETQRNKGNFPGRFSGRQFSNSRSEMNVSTLELGDSALYLCASSLYGGAETQYFGPGTRLLVL.

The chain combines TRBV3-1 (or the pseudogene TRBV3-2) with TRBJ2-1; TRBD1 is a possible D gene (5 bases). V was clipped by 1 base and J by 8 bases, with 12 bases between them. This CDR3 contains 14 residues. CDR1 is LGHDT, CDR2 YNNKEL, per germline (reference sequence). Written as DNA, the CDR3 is TGTGCCAGCAGCCAAGCCGTAGGGGTGGATGAGCAGTTCTTC. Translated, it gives CASSQAVGVDEQFF.

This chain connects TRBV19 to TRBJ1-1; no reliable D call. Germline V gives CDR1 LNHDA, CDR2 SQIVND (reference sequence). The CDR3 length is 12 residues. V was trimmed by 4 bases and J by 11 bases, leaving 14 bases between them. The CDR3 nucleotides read TGTGCCAGTAGTAGTACCTCTCCTGGGGCTTTCTTT. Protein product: CASSSTSPGAFF.

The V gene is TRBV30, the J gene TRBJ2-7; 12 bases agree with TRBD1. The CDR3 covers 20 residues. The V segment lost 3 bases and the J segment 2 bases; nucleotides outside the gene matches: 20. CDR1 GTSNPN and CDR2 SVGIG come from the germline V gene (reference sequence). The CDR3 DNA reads TGTGCCTGGAGCGAAGGAAACCGGGACAGGGGGCGCTTTTTTACCTACGAGCAGTACTTC. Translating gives CAWSEGNRDRGRFFTYEQYF.

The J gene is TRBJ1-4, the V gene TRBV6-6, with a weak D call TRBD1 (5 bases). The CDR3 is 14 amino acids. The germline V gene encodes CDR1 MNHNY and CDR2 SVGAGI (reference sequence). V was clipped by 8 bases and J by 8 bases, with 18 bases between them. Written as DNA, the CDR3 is TGTGCCAGCGGTACCGCAGGGACCTCAGAAAAACTGTTTTTT. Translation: CASGTAGTSEKLFF.

The CDR3 loop reads CASSEARPTGNTIYF. The CDR3 bases are TGTGCCAGCAGTGAAGCGCGACCCACTGGAAACACCATATATTTT. V gene TRBV6-1 combines with J gene TRBJ1-3; D unresolved. Germline CDR1 is MNHNS and CDR2 is SASEGT. Trimming removed 0 bases from V and 2 bases from J, with 8 bases in between. The CDR3 contains 15 residues.

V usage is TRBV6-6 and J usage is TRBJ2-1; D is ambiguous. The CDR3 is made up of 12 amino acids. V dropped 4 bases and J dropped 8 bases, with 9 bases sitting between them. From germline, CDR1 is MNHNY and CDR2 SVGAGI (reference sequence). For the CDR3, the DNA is TGTGCCAGCAGTTCCCTCCGGGATGAGCAGTTCTTC. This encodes CASSSLRDEQFF.

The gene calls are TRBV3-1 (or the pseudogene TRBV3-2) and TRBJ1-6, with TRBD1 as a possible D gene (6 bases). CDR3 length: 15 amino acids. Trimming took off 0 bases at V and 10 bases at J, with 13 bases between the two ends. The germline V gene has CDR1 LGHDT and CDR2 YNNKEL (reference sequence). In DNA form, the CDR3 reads TGTGCCAGCAGCCAAGAGGGCAGGGGAAAATCACCCCTCCACTTT. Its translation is CASSQEGRGKSPLHF.

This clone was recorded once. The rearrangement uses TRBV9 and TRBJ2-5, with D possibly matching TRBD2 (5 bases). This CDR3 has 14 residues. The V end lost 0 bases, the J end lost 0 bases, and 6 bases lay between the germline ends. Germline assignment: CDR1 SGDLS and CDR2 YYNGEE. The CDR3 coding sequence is TGTGCCAGCAGCGTAGTAGCGAACCAAGAGACCCAGTACTTC. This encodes CASSVVANQETQYF. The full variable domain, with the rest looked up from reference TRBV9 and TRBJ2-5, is DSGVTQTPKHLITATGQRVTLRCSPRSGDLSVYWYQQSLDQGLQFLIQYYNGEERAKGNILERFSAQQFPDLHSELNLSSLELGDSALYFCASSVVANQETQYFGPGTRLLVL.

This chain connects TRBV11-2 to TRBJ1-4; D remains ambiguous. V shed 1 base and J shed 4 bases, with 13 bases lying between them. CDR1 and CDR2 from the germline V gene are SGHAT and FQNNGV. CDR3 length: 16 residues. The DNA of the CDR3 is TGTGCCAGCAGCTTAGGGTTAAAAACGGGTAATGAAAAACTGTTTTTT. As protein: CASSLGLKTGNEKLFF.

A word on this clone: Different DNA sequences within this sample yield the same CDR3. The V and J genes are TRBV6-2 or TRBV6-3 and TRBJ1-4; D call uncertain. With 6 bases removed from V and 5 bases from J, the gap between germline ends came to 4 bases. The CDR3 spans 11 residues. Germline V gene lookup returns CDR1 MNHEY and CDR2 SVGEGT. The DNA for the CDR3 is TGTGCCAGCAGCCGAAATGAAAAACTGTTTTTT. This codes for CASSRNEKLFF.

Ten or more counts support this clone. As DNA, the CDR3 is TGTGCCAGCAGCTTAGGCACGGGACTTAGCACAGATACGCAGTATTTT. Its protein is CASSLGTGLSTDTQYF. The chain combines TRBV7-2 with TRBJ2-3; weak D call: TRBD2 (6 bases). V lost 1 base and J lost 0, with 11 bases in between. The CDR3 has 16 residues. CDR1 and CDR2 (germline): SGHTA, FQGNSA.

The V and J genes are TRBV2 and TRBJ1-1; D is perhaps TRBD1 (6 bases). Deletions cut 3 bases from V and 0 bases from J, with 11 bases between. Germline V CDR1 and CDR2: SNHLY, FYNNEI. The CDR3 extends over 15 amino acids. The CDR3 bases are TGTGCCAGCAGTGATAGGACAGTGCTGAACACTGAAGCTTTCTTT. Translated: CASSDRTVLNTEAFF. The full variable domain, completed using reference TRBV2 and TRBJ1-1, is EPEVTQTPSHQVTQMGQEVILRCVPISNHLYFYWYRQILGQKVEFLVSFYNNEISEKSEIFDDQFSVERPDGSNFTLKIRSTKLEDSAMYFCASSDRTVLNTEAFFGQGTRLTVV.

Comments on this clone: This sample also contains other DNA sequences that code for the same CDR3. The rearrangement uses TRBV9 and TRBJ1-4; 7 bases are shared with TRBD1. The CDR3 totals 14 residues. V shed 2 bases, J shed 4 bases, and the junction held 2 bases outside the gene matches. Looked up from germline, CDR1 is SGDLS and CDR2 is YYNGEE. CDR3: CASSVGQINEKLFF. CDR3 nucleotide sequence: TGTGCCAGCAGCGTGGGACAGATTAATGAAAAACTGTTTTTT. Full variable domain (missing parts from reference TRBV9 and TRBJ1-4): DSGVTQTPKHLITATGQRVTLRCSPRSGDLSVYWYQQSLDQGLQFLIQYYNGEERAKGNILERFSAQQFPDLHSELNLSSLELGDSALYFCASSVGQINEKLFFGSGTQLSVL.

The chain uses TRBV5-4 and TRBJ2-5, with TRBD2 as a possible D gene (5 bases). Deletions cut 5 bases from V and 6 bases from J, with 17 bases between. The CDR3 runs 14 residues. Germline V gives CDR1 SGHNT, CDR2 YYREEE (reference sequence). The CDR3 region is CASSSYSGWKTQYF. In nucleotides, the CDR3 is TGTGCCAGCAGTTCTTATTCGGGGTGGAAGACCCAGTACTTC. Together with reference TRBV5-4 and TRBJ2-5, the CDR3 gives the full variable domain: ETGVTQSPTHLIKTRGQQVTLRCSSQSGHNTVSWYQQALGQGPQFIFQYYREEENGRGNFPPRFSGLQFPNYSSELNVNALELDDSALYLCASSSYSGWKTQYFGPGTRLLVL.

CDR3 amino acids: CASSLERTETQYF. CDR3 DNA: TGTGCCAGCAGCTTGGAACGTACAGAGACCCAGTACTTC. The chain links TRBV7-6 to TRBJ2-5; no clear D gene. CDR1 is SGHVS and CDR2 is FNYEAQ in the germline V gene. The V end lost 3 bases, the J end lost 4 bases, and 9 bases lay between the germline ends. The CDR3 extends over 13 amino acids.

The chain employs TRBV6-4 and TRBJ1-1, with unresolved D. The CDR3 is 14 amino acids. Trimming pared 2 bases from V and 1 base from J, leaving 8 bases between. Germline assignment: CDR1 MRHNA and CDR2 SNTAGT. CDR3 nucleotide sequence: TGTGCCAGCAGTGACGCGACGGGGAACACTGAAGCTTTCTTT. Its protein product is CASSDATGNTEAFF.

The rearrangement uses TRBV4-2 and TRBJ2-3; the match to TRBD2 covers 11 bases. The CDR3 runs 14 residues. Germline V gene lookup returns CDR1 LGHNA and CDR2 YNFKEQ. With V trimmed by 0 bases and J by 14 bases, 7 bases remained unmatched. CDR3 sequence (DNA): TGTGCCAGCAGCCAAGATGTTCTAGCGGGGGGTCCGTATTTT. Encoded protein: CASSQDVLAGGPYF.

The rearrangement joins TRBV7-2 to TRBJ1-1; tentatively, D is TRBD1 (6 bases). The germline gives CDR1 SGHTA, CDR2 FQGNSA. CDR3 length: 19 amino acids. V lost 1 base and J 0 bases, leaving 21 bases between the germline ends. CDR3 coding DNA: TGTGCCAGCAGCTTAGGGCAACAGGGATTTGGGTGGATGAACACTGAAGCTTTCTTT. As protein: CASSLGQQGFGWMNTEAFF.

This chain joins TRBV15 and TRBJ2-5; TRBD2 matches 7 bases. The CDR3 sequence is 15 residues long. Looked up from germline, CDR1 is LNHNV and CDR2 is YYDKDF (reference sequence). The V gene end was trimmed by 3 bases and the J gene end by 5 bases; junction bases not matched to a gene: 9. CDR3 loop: CATSSFLRGGETQYF. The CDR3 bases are TGTGCCACCAGCAGTTTTCTCCGGGGAGGGGAGACCCAGTACTTC.

CDR3 amino acids: CASSIDGGRETQYF. The CDR3 region has the DNA TGTGCCAGTAGTATAGACGGGGGGCGTGAGACCCAGTACTTC. This chain links TRBV19 with TRBJ2-5, with D possibly matching TRBD2 (7 bases). Germline CDR1 is LNHDA and CDR2 is SQIVND (reference sequence). This CDR3 has 14 amino acids. The V end lost 0 bases, the J end lost 5 bases, and 10 bases lay between the germline ends.

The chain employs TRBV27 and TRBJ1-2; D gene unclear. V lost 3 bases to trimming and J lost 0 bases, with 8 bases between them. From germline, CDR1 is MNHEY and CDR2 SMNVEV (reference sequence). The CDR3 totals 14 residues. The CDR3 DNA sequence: TGTGCCAGCAGTTTCTCAAAGGCTAACTATGGCTACACCTTC. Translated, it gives CASSFSKANYGYTF.

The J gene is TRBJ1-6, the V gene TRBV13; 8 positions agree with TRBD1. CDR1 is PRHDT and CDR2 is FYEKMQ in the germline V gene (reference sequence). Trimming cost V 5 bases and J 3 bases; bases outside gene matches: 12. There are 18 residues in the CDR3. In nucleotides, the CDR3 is TGTGCCAGCAGCCTCGGACAGGGCGACCCTTACTATAATTCACCCCTCCACTTT. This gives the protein CASSLGQGDPYYNSPLHF.

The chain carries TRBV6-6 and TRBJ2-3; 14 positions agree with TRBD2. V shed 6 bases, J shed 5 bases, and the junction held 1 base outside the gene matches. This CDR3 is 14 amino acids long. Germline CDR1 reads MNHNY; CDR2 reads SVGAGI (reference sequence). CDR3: CASRGTSGGDTQYF. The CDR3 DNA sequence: TGTGCCAGCAGAGGGACTAGCGGGGGAGATACGCAGTATTTT.